The T cell receptor beta chain described here comes from a study of blood T cell repertoires in COVID-19. For the study at large: Both acute and convalescent COVID-19 samples were obtained from the United States, Italy and Spain.

Original methodology: Reference gene primer amplification gave estimated nucleated cell counts. Only in-frame clones appear in the TCRdb table, and some are missing; sequencing was by immunoSEQ multiplex PCR. V and J calls and clone size are copied from that table; D and trimming were computed from the DNA. The sample yields some 100,000 clones, just over 85% seen once. CDR3 size: 16 residues. CDR1 and CDR2 (germline): LNHDA, SQIVND (reference sequence). V lost 3 bases and J lost 1, with 15 bases in between. The J gene is TRBJ1-1, the V gene TRBV19; D perhaps matches TRBD1 (5 bases). The specimen sequenced was peripheral blood. The receptor's source is a human donor in a cohort sampled during active COVID-19. CDR3 protein: CASSIKGKGKNTEAFF. The DNA for the CDR3 is TGTGCCAGTAGTATTAAGGGGAAGGGGAAGAACACTGAAGCTTTCTTT.